A selection of T cell receptor beta chains follows, all from one sample in a study of response to subunit inactivated influenza vaccine. MiXCR, run by TCRdb on the RT-PCR reads, gives a single entry per CDR3 protein. The table has about 620,000 distinct CDR3 sequences, roughly 10% seen once. These sequences were also reported in another study, on T cells expressing NK-cell markers.

Source: PBMCs from blood, taken on the day of vaccination. The receptor source for this set is a man aged 50-59 years who received an inactivated influenza vaccine. Both conserved end residues are part of each CDR3. The D gene is left open where the match is weak. Only some rows state a clone size, as once, few, many or a class for expanded clones.

size | D | J | V | CDR3 | DNA
- | - | TRBJ2-5 | TRBV7-8 | CASSPTRQYQETQYF | TGTGCCAGCAGCCCCACCCGACAGTACCAAGAGACCCAGTACTTC
- | TRBD1 | TRBJ2-7 | TRBV12-3/TRBV12-4 | CASSLEGTGHYEQYF | TGTGCCAGCAGTTTAGAAGGGACAGGCCACTACGAGCAGTACTTC
few | TRBD1 | TRBJ2-1 | TRBV27 | CASSVLSGTDNEQFF | TGTGCCAGCAGTGTATTATCCGGGACAGACAATGAGCAGTTCTTC
few | - | TRBJ2-7 | TRBV7-9 | CASSLLGSISYEQYF | TGTGCCAGCAGCTTATTGGGGTCGATCTCCTACGAGCAGTACTTC
- | - | TRBJ2-4 | TRBV2 | CASSDMSVGAKNIQYF | TGTGCCAGCAGTGATATGTCGGTCGGAGCCAAAAACATTCAGTACTTC
many | TRBD2 | TRBJ2-3 | TRBV19 | CASRAIGLAGPDTQYF | TGTGCCAGTAGGGCTATCGGGCTAGCGGGTCCAGATACGCAGTATTTT
few | - | TRBJ2-3 | TRBV4-3 | CASSQMSGVDTQYF | TGCGCCAGCAGCCAGATGTCCGGGGTAGATACGCAGTATTTT
- | - | TRBJ1-5 | TRBV12-3/TRBV12-4 | CASTTTGSNQPQHF | TGTGCCAGCACCACCACGGGTAGCAATCAGCCCCAGCATTTT
few | TRBD2 | TRBJ2-7 | TRBV9 | CASSVAPSRTSPREQYF | TGTGCCAGCAGCGTAGCTCCCTCCCGGACTAGTCCACGCGAGCAGTACTTC
- | - | TRBJ1-4 | TRBV6-5 | CASSYGLSEAREKLFF | TGTGCCAGCAGTTACGGACTCAGTGAAGCGAGAGAAAAACTGTTTTTT
- | TRBD1 | TRBJ2-7 | TRBV7-9 | CASSSYFGDRGQYEQYF | TGTGCCAGCAGCAGTTATTTTGGGGACAGGGGACAATACGAGCAGTACTTC
few | - | TRBJ2-5 | TRBV5-1 | CASSYAASGETQYF | TGCGCCAGCAGCTACGCAGCCAGTGGAGAGACCCAGTACTTC
few | - | TRBJ2-7 | TRBV30 | CAWSRKGLPFSYEQYF | TGTGCCTGGAGCCGTAAGGGACTCCCTTTCTCCTACGAGCAGTACTTC
few | TRBD1 | TRBJ1-6 | TRBV6-2/TRBV6-3 | CAVRDSNSPLHF | TGTGCCGTCCGGGACAGTAATTCACCCCTCCACTTT
- | - | TRBJ2-5 | TRBV7-8 | CASSPRGGEQETQYF | TGTGCCAGCAGCCCCCGTGGCGGGGAACAAGAGACCCAGTACTTC
few | - | TRBJ1-1 | TRBV5-1 | CASRVTGMNTEAFF | TGCGCCAGCAGGGTCACAGGCATGAACACTGAAGCTTTCTTT
few | - | TRBJ2-7 | TRBV3-1 | CASSRGRYYEQYF | TGTGCCAGCAGCCGTGGCCGTTACTACGAGCAGTACTTC
few | - | TRBJ2-1 | TRBV20-1 | CSARNGLGGDEQFF | TGCAGTGCTAGAAACGGACTTGGTGGCGATGAGCAGTTCTTC
- | TRBD1 | TRBJ1-2 | TRBV27 | CASARTGSYGYTF | TGTGCCAGCGCGCGGACAGGGAGCTATGGCTACACCTTC
few | TRBD2 | TRBJ2-7 | TRBV4-1 | CASSQDLVASGVRHSYEQYF | TGCGCCAGCAGCCAAGATCTTGTTGCTAGCGGGGTACGCCACTCCTACGAGCAGTACTTC
many | TRBD1 | TRBJ2-5 | TRBV29-1 | CSVRPRGREGETQYF | TGCAGCGTTCGACCCAGGGGGCGAGAGGGAGAGACCCAGTACTTC
- | - | TRBJ2-1 | TRBV2 | CASTFTTGNNEQFF | TGTGCCAGCACCTTCACAACAGGGAATAATGAGCAGTTCTTC